One and the same sample provided the 9 T cell receptor beta chains below, sequenced in a study of CD8+ T cells in alopecia areata. RNA was extracted and reverse transcribed into cDNA as the sequencing template. The protocol was immunoSEQ multiplex PCR, while the TCRdb copy is restricted to in-frame clones and leaves out a portion. The sample includes around 140,000 clones, about 47% seen only once; the top ten take 0.85% to 1%. Source: CD4+ T cells sorted from blood, taken at week 0. Receptor source: a human donor with alopecia areata.

This clone turned up a few times. V usage is TRBV29-1 and J usage is TRBJ1-1; 7 bases map to TRBD1. There are 14 residues in the CDR3. CDR1 and CDR2 (germline): SQVTM, ANQGSEA. The V segment lost 5 bases and the J segment 1 base; nucleotides outside the gene matches: 7. CDR3 loop: CSVSRTGENTEAFF. CDR3 DNA sequence: TGCAGCGTTTCCCGGACAGGAGAGAACACTGAAGCTTTCTTT.

This clone is a singleton in its sample. The rearrangement links TRBV18 to TRBJ1-5; D is possibly TRBD1 (5 bases). The V gene lost 8 bases and the J gene lost 0 bases, with 11 bases spanning the gap. Germline lookup yields CDR1 KGHSH and CDR2 LQKENI. The CDR3 runs 14 residues. The DNA for the CDR3 is TGTGCCAGCGCGGACACCAATAGCAATCAGCCCCAGCATTTT. It translates to CASADTNSNQPQHF.

This rearrangement joins TRBV30 to TRBJ2-5, with 11 bases matching TRBD1. Germline-derived CDR1 and CDR2 are GTSNPN and SVGIG (reference sequence). There are 15 residues in the CDR3. After removal of 0 bases from V and 6 bases from J, the junction contained 6 bases not matched to a gene. The CDR3 region has the DNA TGTGCCTGGAGTGTGCGGACAGGGGGCGGACAGACCCAGTACTTC. It translates to CAWSVRTGGGQTQYF.

This chain links TRBV5-1 with TRBJ1-5; the D is unclear. The CDR3 has 14 residues. The germline V and J ends were trimmed by 0 bases and 6 bases, with 10 bases remaining between them. CDR1 and CDR2 from the germline V gene are SGHRS and YFSETQ. CDR3 protein: CASSLGSTGQPQHF. The CDR3 DNA is TGCGCCAGCAGCTTGGGTTCAACCGGTCAGCCCCAGCATTTT.

This clone was counted a single time. The gene calls are TRBV7-2 and TRBJ2-1, with TRBD2 matching 7 bases. Trimming cost V 8 bases and J 3 bases; bases outside gene matches: 4. The CDR3 is 13 amino acids. Looked up from germline, CDR1 is SGHTA and CDR2 is FQGNSA. The CDR3 reads CASAREYYNEQFF. The CDR3 DNA follows: TGTGCCAGCGCGCGGGAGTACTACAATGAGCAGTTCTTC. Using reference TRBV7-2 and TRBJ2-1 for the parts outside the CDR3, the full variable domain is GAGVSQSPSNKVTEKGKDVELRCDPISGHTALYWYRQSLGQGLEFLIYFQGNSAPDKSGLPSDRFSAERTGGSVSTLTIQRTQQEDSAVYLCASAREYYNEQFFGPGTRLTVL.

The gene calls are TRBV2 and TRBJ2-2, with 7 bases identical to TRBD2. The V and J ends lost 4 bases and 8 bases, in that order; junction bases with no gene match: 10. Germline-derived CDR1 and CDR2 are SNHLY and FYNNEI. This CDR3 is built from 15 residues. As DNA, the CDR3 is TGTGCCAGCAGTGCGCTAGCGGTCTCCCAAGGGGAGCTGTTTTTT. Amino acid sequence: CASSALAVSQGELFF.

This clone came up once. The gene calls are TRBV11-2 and TRBJ2-5; 7 positions match TRBD2. Losses at the gene ends were 2 bases for V and 4 bases for J; bases not matched to a gene: 7. In germline, CDR1 is SGHAT, CDR2 FQNNGV. The CDR3 has 15 amino acids. DNA of the CDR3: TGTGCCAGCAGCTTAAACCCAGGGAGGGGAGAGACCCAGTACTTC. It encodes CASSLNPGRGETQYF.

V and J are TRBV6-5 and TRBJ2-1; TRBD2 agrees at 12 bases. Germline V lookup: CDR1 MNHEY, CDR2 SVGAGI. The J segment lost 4 bases and the V segment lost 2 bases, leaving 3 bases of the junction unmatched. The CDR3 is made up of 16 amino acids. The CDR3 sequence: CASSYGLAGSYNEQFF. The CDR3 DNA reads as TGTGCCAGCAGTTACGGACTAGCGGGATCATACAATGAGCAGTTCTTC.

The rearrangement uses TRBV2 and TRBJ2-7, with 7 bases fitting TRBD1. The CDR3 length is 13 residues. The germline V gene has CDR1 SNHLY and CDR2 FYNNEI. V was clipped by 9 bases and J by 2 bases; unmatched bases: 7. The CDR3 nucleotides read TGTGCCAGTAAGGGACAGAGAACCTACGAGCAGTACTTC. Its translation is CASKGQRTYEQYF.